This T cell receptor (beta chain) was observed in a study of identical twins. Template switching created a universal primer site, and the cDNA included unique molecular identifiers. TCRdb itself ran the 5' RACE reads through MiXCR, one entry per CDR3 protein. There are around 680,000 distinct CDR3 sequences in the sample; 8.6% occur only once, and approximately 0.89% lies in the top ten. Germline V gene data show CDR1 as LNHDA and CDR2 as SQIVND (reference sequence). V was shortened by 5 bases and J by 6 bases, with 17 bases between the two germline ends. CDR3 length: 14 residues. This sample also appeared in a second study, on yellow fever vaccine responses in identical twins. This second study says: Vaccine T cell responses of twins reportedly seemed partly convergent and partly personalized.

The clonotype was recovered from a woman under 30 in good health. Sequenced sample: PBMCs. The V gene is TRBV19, the J gene TRBJ2-7, with a weak D call TRBD1 (5 bases). In nucleotides, the CDR3 is TGTGCCAGTAGTGGGGCTTCGGCGTTGGGCGAGCAGTACTTC. Translation: CASSGASALGEQYF. The full variable domain, rest sourced from reference TRBV19 and TRBJ2-7, is DGGITQSPKYLFRKEGQNVTLSCEQNLNHDAMYWYRQDPGQGLRLIYYSQIVNDFQKGDIAEGYSVSREKKESFPLTVTSAQKNPTAFYLCASSGASALGEQYFGPGTRLTVT.